Listed below are T cell receptor beta chains from one sample, sequenced in a study of CD8+CD57+ T cells in acquired aplastic anemia. MiXCR, run by TCRdb on the reads, gives a single entry per CDR3 protein. The sample contains tens of thousands of distinct CDR3 sequences, around two thirds of which appear only once. Sequenced sample: sorted CD4+, CD8+, or CD8+CD57+ T cells (not recorded which) from PBMCs. All receptors derive from a human donor in good health, serving as a control. CDR3s include the opening cysteine and the closing phenylalanine or tryptophan. A D gene is named only where the DNA matches it firmly. Clone sizes are given selectively: once, few, many, or a class where the clone is expanded.

V gene,CDR3 length,J gene,D gene,clone size,CDR3 protein,CDR3 DNA
TRBV5-1,14,TRBJ1-1,-,-,CASSLAGANTEAFF,TGCGCCAGCAGCTTGGCCGGGGCGAACACTGAAGCTTTCTTT
TRBV20-1,14,TRBJ2-7,TRBD2,-,CSAGAMRGDYEQYF,TGCAGTGCTGGGGCTATGCGGGGGGACTACGAGCAGTACTTC
TRBV5-1,15,TRBJ2-3,-,-,CASSGMALRADTQYF,TGCGCCAGCAGCGGTATGGCGCTTAGGGCAGATACGCAGTATTTT
TRBV15,16,TRBJ2-7,-,-,CATSSSPRTGSYEQYF,TGTGCCACCAGCAGCTCCCCCCGGACGGGATCCTACGAGCAGTACTTC
TRBV15,16,TRBJ2-7,TRBD1,once,CATSREDRDRPLEQYF,TGTGCCACCAGCAGGGAGGATCGGGACAGGCCTCTCGAGCAGTACTTC
TRBV25-1,13,TRBJ2-5,TRBD1,many,CASSATGSATQYF,TGTGCCAGCAGTGCGACAGGGTCGGCGACCCAGTACTTC
TRBV13,15,TRBJ2-7,-,-,CASTPPKTFSYEQYF,TGTGCCAGCACCCCACCCAAGACATTTTCCTACGAGCAGTACTTC
TRBV4-3,16,TRBJ1-1,-,-,CASSQAHRSRDTEAFF,TGCGCCAGCAGCCAAGCCCATCGATCGAGGGACACTGAAGCTTTCTTT
TRBV6-5,15,TRBJ2-6,-,many,CASSSQVSGANVLTF,TGTGCCAGCAGTTCACAGGTGTCTGGGGCCAACGTCCTGACTTTC
TRBV4-1,15,TRBJ2-3,TRBD2,-,CASSQAGGRTDTQYF,TGCGCCAGCAGCCAAGCGGGGGGACGGACAGATACGCAGTATTTT
TRBV29-1,15,TRBJ2-5,TRBD2,-,CSVSRTSDMEETQYF,TGCAGCGTGAGTCGGACTAGCGACATGGAAGAGACCCAGTACTTC
TRBV28,12,TRBJ2-1,-,-,CASSLGRLEQFF,TGTGCCAGCAGTTTAGGAAGGCTCGAGCAGTTCTTC
TRBV19,15,TRBJ1-6,TRBD1,-,CASSPPDRGKSPLHF,TGTGCCAGTAGTCCTCCGGACAGGGGCAAGTCACCCCTCCACTTT
TRBV2,12,TRBJ2-7,-,-,CASRWKVGEQYF,TGTGCCAGCAGATGGAAGGTAGGGGAGCAGTACTTC
TRBV16,14,TRBJ1-5,-,-,CASSQRGLVQPQHF,TGTGCCAGCAGCCAGCGGGGCTTGGTTCAGCCCCAGCATTTT
TRBV19,15,TRBJ1-6,TRBD1,once,CASSTQGQGNSPLHF,TGTGCCAGTAGTACGCAGGGACAGGGGAATTCACCCCTCCACTTT
TRBV20-1,11,TRBJ1-2,-,-,CSARAGDGYTF,TGCAGTGCTAGAGCAGGGGATGGCTACACCTTC
TRBV7-2,16,TRBJ1-1,-,-,CASSLVENGENTEAFF,TGTGCCAGCAGCTTAGTCGAAAATGGAGAGAACACTGAAGCTTTCTTT
TRBV7-8,16,TRBJ2-2,TRBD1,few,CASSLRDRVGAGELFF,TGTGCCAGCAGCTTAAGAGACAGGGTGGGGGCCGGGGAGCTGTTTTTT
TRBV10-3,12,TRBJ2-5,-,once,CVISDSPETQYF,TGTGTCATCAGTGACAGCCCAGAGACCCAGTACTTC
TRBV25-1,14,TRBJ2-7,-,once,CASNRDTDSYEQYF,TGTGCCAGCAACCGGGACACAGATTCCTACGAGCAGTACTTC
TRBV19,14,TRBJ1-6,TRBD1,medium-sized,CASRTGVWNSPLHF,TGTGCCAGTAGGACAGGGGTTTGGAATTCACCCCTCCACTTT
TRBV15,15,TRBJ2-7,-,few,CATSRSTTDPYEQYF,TGTGCCACCAGCAGATCAACGACGGATCCCTACGAGCAGTACTTC
TRBV10-3,14,TRBJ2-7,TRBD2,-,CAISELSGGYEQYF,TGTGCCATCAGTGAGTTAAGCGGGGGATACGAGCAGTACTTC
TRBV19,15,TRBJ1-1,-,-,CASSIEGHVNTEAFF,TGTGCCAGTAGTATAGAGGGGCACGTGAACACTGAAGCTTTCTTT
TRBV15,16,TRBJ1-1,-,once,CATSREGGGLNTEAFF,TGTGCCACCAGCAGAGAGGGAGGGGGTTTGAACACTGAAGCTTTCTTT
TRBV4-2,13,TRBJ1-5,-,many,CASSKGGNQPQHF,TGTGCCAGCAGCAAGGGGGGGAATCAGCCCCAGCATTTT
TRBV3-1,15,TRBJ2-5,TRBD2,-,CASSQVGDYEETQYF,TGTGCCAGCAGCCAAGTGGGGGACTATGAAGAGACCCAGTACTTC
TRBV24-1,17,TRBJ1-2,-,-,CATSSGRRDTGEYGYTF,TGTGCCACCTCTAGCGGCAGGAGGGACACCGGGGAATATGGCTACACCTTC
TRBV20-1,14,TRBJ2-2,TRBD2,once,CSAGTSGGTGELFF,TGCAGTGCTGGGACTAGCGGGGGGACCGGGGAGCTGTTTTTT
TRBV2,12,TRBJ2-1,TRBD1,-,CARTGSYNEQFF,TGTGCCAGGACAGGGTCCTACAATGAGCAGTTCTTC
TRBV5-3,12,TRBJ2-7,TRBD1,-,CASGTGGGEQYF,TGTGCCAGCGGGACAGGGGGCGGCGAGCAGTACTTC
TRBV7-9,15,TRBJ1-6,TRBD1,-,CASSLGTGSSSPLHF,TGTGCCAGCAGCTTAGGGACAGGGAGTTCTTCACCCCTCCACTTT
TRBV29-1,12,TRBJ2-7,-,-,CSVYVSTYEQYF,TGCAGCGTTTACGTCTCTACCTACGAGCAGTACTTC
TRBV7-9,15,TRBJ1-2,TRBD1,-,CASSRGGGQNYGYTF,TGTGCCAGCAGCCGAGGGGGGGGACAGAACTATGGCTACACCTTC
TRBV10-3,15,TRBJ2-7,TRBD1,-,CAISERGDSYYEQYF,TGTGCCATCAGTGAAAGAGGGGACAGTTACTACGAGCAGTACTTC
TRBV6-2/TRBV6-3,16,TRBJ2-3,TRBD2,many,CASSYSGGSGADTQYF,TGTGCCAGCAGTTACTCCGGCGGGAGTGGGGCAGATACGCAGTATTTT
TRBV15,13,TRBJ1-1,-,once,CATSREIWTEAFF,TGTGCCACCAGCAGAGAAATATGGACTGAAGCTTTCTTT
TRBV5-1,14,TRBJ2-7,-,-,CASSLYSQEHEQYF,TGCGCCAGCAGCTTGTATAGTCAGGAGCACGAGCAGTACTTC
TRBV20-1,14,TRBJ2-7,-,medium-sized,CSATTEGVSYEQYF,TGCAGTGCTACCACAGAGGGGGTCTCCTACGAGCAGTACTTC
TRBV2,14,TRBJ2-1,TRBD1,-,CASSHGDRGNEQFF,TGTGCCAGCAGCCACGGGGACAGGGGGAATGAGCAGTTCTTC
TRBV15,13,TRBJ2-3,-,-,CATETRPTDTQYF,TGTGCCACCGAGACCAGACCCACAGATACGCAGTATTTT
TRBV10-3,13,TRBJ2-7,-,-,CAISVERGYEQYF,TGTGCCATCAGTGTCGAACGGGGTTACGAGCAGTACTTC
TRBV20-1,16,TRBJ2-3,TRBD2,-,CSARDFASGNTDTQYF,TGCAGTGCTAGAGATTTTGCTAGCGGAAACACAGATACGCAGTATTTT
TRBV7-9,14,TRBJ1-2,-,-,CASSLGGIIYGYTF,TGTGCCAGCAGCTTAGGTGGGATTATCTATGGCTACACCTTC
TRBV29-1,9,TRBJ1-2,-,few,CSVGGGYTF,TGCAGCGTGGGGGGTGGCTACACCTTC
TRBV24-1,15,TRBJ2-1,-,few,CATSDPGSPRDEQFF,TGTGCCACCAGTGACCCGGGATCGCCGAGGGATGAGCAGTTCTTC
TRBV24-1,12,TRBJ2-3,-,-,CATRGNTDTQYF,TGTGCCACCAGAGGAAACACAGATACGCAGTATTTT
TRBV5-4,13,TRBJ1-1,-,-,CASSFDGNTEAFF,TGTGCCAGCAGCTTTGACGGGAACACTGAAGCTTTCTTT
TRBV2,13,TRBJ2-5,TRBD2,-,CASGWTSGETQYF,TGTGCCAGCGGATGGACTAGCGGGGAGACCCAGTACTTC
TRBV20-1,12,TRBJ2-7,-,-,CSERDETYEQYF,TGCAGTGAACGGGACGAAACCTACGAGCAGTACTTC
TRBV6-1,15,TRBJ2-2,TRBD1,-,CASSQGTANTGELFF,TGTGCCAGCAGCCAGGGGACAGCTAACACCGGGGAGCTGTTTTTT